Each of the 27 T cell receptor beta chains below was sequenced from the same sample in a study of blood T cell repertoires in COVID-19. Profiling relied on immunoSEQ multiplex PCR, and the TCRdb table lists in-frame clones only, not all of them. The sample has fewer than 250,000 clones, 83% seen once. The specimen sequenced was peripheral blood. The receptors here all came from a human donor in a cohort sampled during active COVID-19.

The V gene is TRBV12-3 or TRBV12-4, the J gene TRBJ2-7; no clear D. The germline V and J ends were trimmed by 0 bases and 4 bases, with 4 bases remaining between them. CDR3 length: 12 amino acids. The DNA for the CDR3 is TGTGCCAGCAGTTTAGCCGGGTACGAGCAGTACTTC. This codes for CASSLAGYEQYF.

The chain uses TRBV7-2 and TRBJ2-5, with TRBD1 identical over 9 bases. The CDR3 runs 14 residues. The germline V gene has CDR1 SGHTA and CDR2 FQGNSA. V lost 5 bases and J lost 5; bases outside the gene matches: 6. CDR3 sequence reads: CASSRDRVWETQYF. CDR3 bases: TGTGCCAGCAGCCGGGACAGGGTCTGGGAGACCCAGTACTTC.

The chain uses TRBV14 and TRBJ2-3, with 7 nucleotides matching TRBD2. Trimming took 9 bases from V and 8 from J; bases not matched to a gene: 8. CDR1 and CDR2 (germline): SGHDN, FVKESK. CDR3 size: 12 residues. The CDR3 DNA follows: TGTGCCAGTGGAATAGCGGGTGGTACGCAGTATTTT. This codes for CASGIAGGTQYF. Complete variable domain (other parts from reference TRBV14 and TRBJ2-3): EAGVTQFPSHSVIEKGQTVTLRCDPISGHDNLYWYRRVMGKEIKFLLHFVKESKQDESGMPNNRFLAERTGGTYSTLKVQPAELEDSGVYFCASGIAGGTQYFGPGTRLTVL.

The sample holds many counts of this clone. This sequence joins TRBV10-3 and TRBJ2-1, with 8 bases that match TRBD2. Looked up from germline, CDR1 is ENHRY and CDR2 is SYGVKD. The V gene end was trimmed by 3 bases and the J gene end by 1 base; junction bases not matched to a gene: 5. The CDR3 runs 16 residues. This CDR3 is CAISDSRGGSYNEQFF. The CDR3 DNA sequence: TGTGCCATCAGTGACTCCCGGGGGGGGTCCTACAATGAGCAGTTCTTC.

This clone appeared a few times. CDR3 protein: CASSPTSGRPDTQYF. The CDR3 nucleotides read TGTGCCAGCAGCCCGACTAGCGGGAGACCAGATACGCAGTATTTT. The chain combines TRBV11-2 with TRBJ2-3; the match to TRBD2 covers 12 bases. The CDR3 is 15 residues long. Losses at the gene ends were 5 bases for V and 4 bases for J; bases not matched to a gene: 4. Germline V gene sequence: CDR1 SGHAT, CDR2 FQNNGV.

CDR3 in DNA: TGTGCCAGCAGTTACTCCGGGGGGCGGAGCTATGGCTACACCTTC. Its protein is CASSYSGGRSYGYTF. The chain carries TRBV6-6 and TRBJ1-2; weak D call: TRBD1 (6 bases). Per the germline V gene, CDR1 is MNHNY and CDR2 is SVGAGI (reference sequence). The V gene lost 0 bases and the J gene lost 4 bases, with 12 bases spanning the gap. This CDR3 comprises 15 residues.

The V gene is TRBV7-9, the J gene TRBJ2-3; weak D call: TRBD2 (5 bases). The CDR3 has 15 residues. Trimming stripped 4 bases from V and 1 base from J, with 12 bases between. Germline-derived CDR1 and CDR2 are SEHNR and FQNEAQ (reference sequence). The CDR3 is CASSSGESGTDTQYF. DNA of the CDR3: TGTGCCAGCAGCTCCGGGGAATCGGGCACAGATACGCAGTATTTT.

There are many counts of this clone. In nucleotides, the CDR3 is TGTGCCAGCATTTCCGGCTCTAGCGGGGGGGCGAACACCGGGGAGCTGTTTTTT. Residues: CASISGSSGGANTGELFF. This chain links TRBV21-1 with TRBJ2-2; the listed D gene, TRBD2, was not tested against the DNA. TRBV21-1 is listed as a pseudogene. The CDR3 consists of 18 residues.

The rearrangement links TRBV6-6 to TRBJ1-4; D may be TRBD1 (5 bases). Germline CDR1 MNHNY, CDR2 SVGAGI (reference sequence). The CDR3 loop spans 11 amino acids. With 6 bases removed from V and 10 bases from J, the gap between germline ends came to 9 bases. DNA for the CDR3: TGTGCCAGCAGGGGAACAGGAAAACTGTTTTTT. Translation: CASRGTGKLFF.

Only one count was recorded for this clone. The CDR3 DNA is TGCGCCAGCAGTGAGATTCAGGGAAATACGCAGTATTTT. This translates into CASSEIQGNTQYF. The genes are TRBV10-1 and TRBJ2-3, with D perhaps TRBD1 (5 bases). This CDR3 has 13 amino acids. Trimming shortened V by 2 bases and J by 7 bases, and 10 bases separated the two germline ends. Per the germline V gene, CDR1 is WNHNN and CDR2 is SYGVQD (reference sequence).

The gene calls are TRBV19 and TRBJ2-5; 8 bases are a match to TRBD1. CDR3 length: 13 amino acids. J gave up 7 bases and V 7 bases, and 8 bases lay outside the gene matches. Germline CDR1 LNHDA, CDR2 SQIVND (reference sequence). The CDR3 DNA reads as TGTGCCAGTAAAGGACAGGGTGACGTGACCCAGTACTTC. This sequence encodes CASKGQGDVTQYF.

The V and J genes are TRBV5-1 and TRBJ2-5, with 7 bases aligning to TRBD2. V gave up 7 bases and J gave up 4 bases; unmatched junction bases: 7. The CDR3 is made up of 13 amino acids. Germline V gene data show CDR1 as SGHRS and CDR2 as YFSETQ. The CDR3 bases are TGCGCCAGCGAGGCTTCGGGGGGAGAGACCCAGTACTTC. It codes for CASEASGGETQYF.

This chain links TRBV11-2 with TRBJ2-1; TRBD1 matches 9 bases. The V gene end was trimmed by 1 base and the J gene end by 8 bases; junction bases not matched to a gene: 12. Germline CDR1 is SGHAT and CDR2 is FQNNGV. The CDR3 has 17 amino acids. CDR3 DNA sequence: TGTGCCAGCAGCTTAGTCGGTCCGGGACAGGGAAACGATGAGCAGTTCTTC. Its translation is CASSLVGPGQGNDEQFF.

The chain uses TRBV2 and TRBJ2-5; 14 nucleotides match TRBD2. CDR1 is SNHLY, CDR2 FYNNEI, per germline. Trimming at V came to 7 bases and at J to 4 bases, leaving 8 bases not matched to a gene. The CDR3 loop spans 16 amino acids. CDR3 in amino acids: CASTKGTSGGLETQYF. Here the CDR3 DNA reads TGTGCCAGCACTAAAGGGACTAGCGGGGGTTTAGAGACCCAGTACTTC.

J is TRBJ2-7 and V is TRBV11-3, with 7 bases that match TRBD1. J lost 1 base, V lost 5 bases, and 5 bases had no gene match. CDR1 and CDR2 from the germline V gene are SGHNT and YENEEA. The CDR3 has 14 amino acids. The CDR3 DNA follows: TGTGCCAGCAGCCCGACAGGGAGTTCCTACGAGCAGTACTTC. Amino acids: CASSPTGSSYEQYF.

This sequence joins TRBV7-9 and TRBJ2-7; the match to TRBD2 covers 7 bases. In germline, CDR1 is SEHNR, CDR2 FQNEAQ (reference sequence). This CDR3 has 14 residues. Unmatched junction bases numbered 6, after V lost 4 bases and J lost 3 bases. CDR3 DNA sequence: TGTGCCAGCAGCTATTTTAGGACTAGCTACGAGCAGTACTTC. Protein sequence: CASSYFRTSYEQYF.

The V call is TRBV7-2, the J call TRBJ2-6; tentative D call: TRBD1 (6 bases). Per germline, CDR1 SGHTA and CDR2 FQGNSA. V was pared by 6 bases and J by 3 bases, with 12 bases between. CDR3 length equals 15 residues. The CDR3 nucleotides read TGTGCCAGCAGTCCTACAGGGTATGGGGCCAACGTCCTGACTTTC. It codes for CASSPTGYGANVLTF. The full variable domain, with the rest looked up from reference TRBV7-2 and TRBJ2-6, is GAGVSQSPSNKVTEKGKDVELRCDPISGHTALYWYRQSLGQGLEFLIYFQGNSAPDKSGLPSDRFSAERTGGSVSTLTIQRTQQEDSAVYLCASSPTGYGANVLTFGAGSRLTVL.

The chain combines TRBV28 with TRBJ2-3; 13 positions match TRBD2. Germline trimming cut 3 bases from V and 5 bases from J; bases unmatched to any gene: 5. Germline V lookup: CDR1 MDHEN, CDR2 SYDVKM. CDR3 length: 16 amino acids. In nucleotides, the CDR3 is TGTGCCAGCAGTTTTACTAGCGGGAGGGCTAAAGATACGCAGTATTTT. It yields the protein CASSFTSGRAKDTQYF.

The CDR3 nucleotides are TGTGCCAGCAGCCTCAGAGGACTAGCGGGAGTTTTGGATACGCAGTATTTT. It specifies CASSLRGLAGVLDTQYF. This rearrangement joins TRBV5-6 to TRBJ2-3, with 13 bases fitting TRBD2. V lost 4 bases and J lost 6; bases outside the gene matches: 11. Germline-derived CDR1 and CDR2 are SGHDT and YYEEEE. CDR3 length: 17 residues. Looking up the rest from reference TRBV5-6 and TRBJ2-3 gives the full variable domain: DAGVTQSPTHLIKTRGQQVTLRCSPKSGHDTVSWYQQALGQGPQFIFQYYEEEERQRGNFPDRFSGHQFPNYSSELNVNALLLGDSALYLCASSLRGLAGVLDTQYFGPGTRLTVL.

The genes are TRBV3-1 (or the pseudogene TRBV3-2) and TRBJ2-2; TRBD2 might be the D (6 bases). Between the trimmed V and J ends, which lost 4 bases and 2 bases, there was a span of 11 bases. The CDR3 is 15 residues long. Germline V lookup: CDR1 LGHDT, CDR2 YNNKEL (reference sequence). In nucleotides, the CDR3 is TGTGCCAGCAGCCTGAGGGCGGGAAACACCGGGGAGCTGTTTTTT. Its translation: CASSLRAGNTGELFF.

The chain carries TRBV6-1 and TRBJ1-2; possible D gene TRBD1, 5 bases. This CDR3 is built from 15 residues. Germline CDR1 MNHNS, CDR2 SASEGT. V was trimmed by 3 bases and J by 2 bases, leaving 13 bases between them. DNA of the CDR3: TGTGCCAGCAGTGAGGGGCACCAGGGCAACTATGGCTACACCTTC. As protein: CASSEGHQGNYGYTF.

This CDR3 is CASRPWGGSTDTQYF. CDR3 DNA: TGTGCCAGCAGACCTTGGGGAGGCTCCACAGATACGCAGTATTTT. The V gene is TRBV28, the J gene TRBJ2-3, with D maybe TRBD2 (6 bases). The CDR3 runs 15 residues. The V and J ends lost 6 bases and 2 bases respectively, with 15 bases between them. The V gene's germline CDR1 is MDHEN and CDR2 SYDVKM.

The chain has TRBV10-3 and TRBJ2-7, with TRBD1 identical over 9 bases. Germline V lookup: CDR1 ENHRY, CDR2 SYGVKD. V trimming: 11 bases; J trimming: 3 bases; junction bases outside the gene matches: 11. This CDR3 region has 14 residues. Written as DNA, the CDR3 is TGTGCCGCTCGTGGGGGACAGGGTGGCTACGAGCAGTACTTC. This codes for CAARGGQGGYEQYF.

The chain is built from TRBV5-6 and TRBJ1-6, with TRBD1 matching over 11 bases. This CDR3 is 16 amino acids long. V dropped 2 bases and J dropped 6; count of bases not matched to a gene: 4. Germline V lookup: CDR1 SGHDT, CDR2 YYEEEE. The CDR3 DNA is TGTGCCAGCAGCTTCCGGACAGGGGGCGGTAATTCACCCCTCCACTTT. Translation gives CASSFRTGGGNSPLHF.

The chain uses TRBV7-2 and TRBJ2-1; D might be TRBD2 (6 bases). The V end lost 4 bases, the J end lost 5 bases, and 18 bases lay between the germline ends. The CDR3 loop spans 16 amino acids. Germline CDR1 reads SGHTA; CDR2 reads FQGNSA. Written as DNA, the CDR3 is TGTGCCAGCAGCTCAAGGGGACTGGGTCCCGACAATGAGCAGTTCTTC. Its protein product is CASSSRGLGPDNEQFF.

The chain recombines TRBV19 with TRBJ2-7, with D possibly matching TRBD2 (5 bases). V lost 5 bases and J lost 1, with 6 bases in between. CDR1 LNHDA and CDR2 SQIVND come from the germline V gene (reference sequence). The CDR3 has 12 amino acids. The CDR3 DNA follows: TGTGCCAGTAGTCGGGGTTCCTACGAGCAGTACTTC. Protein: CASSRGSYEQYF. Complete variable domain (other parts from reference TRBV19 and TRBJ2-7): DGGITQSPKYLFRKEGQNVTLSCEQNLNHDAMYWYRQDPGQGLRLIYYSQIVNDFQKGDIAEGYSVSREKKESFPLTVTSAQKNPTAFYLCASSRGSYEQYFGPGTRLTVT.

The V and J genes are TRBV28 and TRBJ1-4; 7 nucleotides agree with TRBD1. Germline V gene lookup returns CDR1 MDHEN and CDR2 SYDVKM. This CDR3 has 16 amino acids. V shed 2 bases and J 8 bases; nucleotides not matched to a gene: 11. CDR3 bases: TGTGCCAGCAGTTTAATAAGGGGGCGCAACCCCGAAAAACTGTTTTTT. Protein sequence: CASSLIRGRNPEKLFF. Full variable domain (rest looked up from reference TRBV28 and TRBJ1-4): DVKVTQSSRYLVKRTGEKVFLECVQDMDHENMFWYRQDPGLGLRLIYFSYDVKMKEKGDIPEGYSVSREKKERFSLILESASTNQTSMYLCASSLIRGRNPEKLFFGSGTQLSVL.